Listed below are T cell receptor beta chains from one sample, sequenced in a study of CD8+CD57+ T cells in acquired aplastic anemia. MiXCR was run by TCRdb on the reads, yielding one entry per CDR3 protein. The repertoire consists of about 62,000 distinct CDR3 sequences, with 50% to 70% occurring once and the leading ten covering around 2.3%. Input material: sorted CD4+, CD8+, or CD8+CD57+ T cells (not recorded which) from PBMCs. All receptors come from a human donor in good health, serving as a control. CDR3s include the opening cysteine and the closing phenylalanine or tryptophan. The order of the fields is V gene, D gene, J gene, clone size, CDR3 DNA, CDR3 protein. The D gene is left open where the match is weak. Rows may omit the clone size; those that give it use once, few, many or a size class.

v_call: TRBV11-2
d_call: TRBD1
j_call: TRBJ2-7
clone_size: -
cdr3_nt: TGTGCCAGCAGCTTAGATCCCGGGACAGGGCGTTCGGACGAGCAGTACTTC
cdr3_aa: CASSLDPGTGRSDEQYF

v_call: TRBV7-8
d_call: TRBD1
j_call: TRBJ2-2
clone_size: -
cdr3_nt: TGTGCCAGCAGAGAAAAAGGGGGCGCGAACACCGGGGAGCTGTTTTTT
cdr3_aa: CASREKGGANTGELFF

v_call: TRBV27
d_call: TRBD2
j_call: TRBJ2-7
clone_size: many
cdr3_nt: TGTGCCAGCAGTTCCTACCTGGGGCTAGCGGTTTACGAGCAGTACTTC
cdr3_aa: CASSSYLGLAVYEQYF

v_call: TRBV11-2
d_call: TRBD2
j_call: TRBJ2-5
clone_size: -
cdr3_nt: TGTGCCAGCAGCTCGTTGGCCGGGGGGAGGCTAGGGGCCCAGTACTTC
cdr3_aa: CASSSLAGGRLGAQYF

v_call: TRBV19
d_call: -
j_call: TRBJ1-4
clone_size: -
cdr3_nt: TGTGCCAGTAGTATGGACAGAAATGAAAAACTGTTTTTT
cdr3_aa: CASSMDRNEKLFF

v_call: TRBV7-3
d_call: -
j_call: TRBJ1-1
clone_size: -
cdr3_nt: TGTGCCAGCAGCTCACCTCCAGGCAGGGCGGTAAACACTGAAGCTTTCTTT
cdr3_aa: CASSSPPGRAVNTEAFF

v_call: TRBV27
d_call: -
j_call: TRBJ1-5
clone_size: -
cdr3_nt: TGTGCCAGCAGCCCCGGACACTCAGCCACCCAGCATTTT
cdr3_aa: CASSPGHSATQHF

v_call: TRBV2
d_call: -
j_call: TRBJ2-4
clone_size: many
cdr3_nt: TGTGCCAGCAGCCCGGGACTTTGGAGCATTCAGTACTTC
cdr3_aa: CASSPGLWSIQYF

v_call: TRBV12-3/TRBV12-4
d_call: -
j_call: TRBJ1-2
clone_size: many
cdr3_nt: TGTGCCAGCCGAACATCAGGGGTTAACTATGGCTACACCTTC
cdr3_aa: CASRTSGVNYGYTF

v_call: TRBV2
d_call: -
j_call: TRBJ1-1
clone_size: medium-sized
cdr3_nt: TGTGCCAGCAGTGACTCAGGGAATCGGGCTTTCTTT
cdr3_aa: CASSDSGNRAFF

v_call: TRBV2
d_call: -
j_call: TRBJ1-1
clone_size: -
cdr3_nt: TGTGCCAGCAGTGAAAGTGTATCTTTGAGGGTTGGCTTCTTT
cdr3_aa: CASSESVSLRVGFF

v_call: TRBV19
d_call: -
j_call: TRBJ1-2
clone_size: -
cdr3_nt: TGTGCCAGTAGTATAGACCCTACACGATCCTATGGCTACACCTTC
cdr3_aa: CASSIDPTRSYGYTF

v_call: TRBV15
d_call: TRBD1
j_call: TRBJ1-2
clone_size: -
cdr3_nt: TGTGCCACCAGCAGACCACAGGGGGGCTACACCTTC
cdr3_aa: CATSRPQGGYTF